This note documents a single T cell receptor beta chain sequence. Its antigen remains unknown. The data were obtained in a study of CD8+ T cells in alopecia areata. Turning to the study itself: Treated patients were scored for severity by percent of scalp affected. Overall study findings and caveats: With tofacitinib ongoing, many expanded lesional clones persisted in both scalp and blood.

Specified treatment: oral pan-JAK inhibitor, 5-10 mg twice daily. The authors sorted CD4+ and CD8+ T cells from PBMCs. The CDR3 runs to 15 residues. The authors extracted RNA and reverse transcribed it into cDNA as the sequencing template. Here immunoSEQ multiplex PCR was the method, and the copy in TCRdb shows in-frame clones only, minus some. The sample has about 100,000 clones, less than 90% seen once. The source was CD8+ T cells sorted from blood, collected at week 24, from a patient treated with tofacitinib. The source of this sequence is a human donor with alopecia areata. The chain couples TRBV21-1 to TRBJ2-7; the table's D gene call, TRBD1, was not cross checked with the DNA. TRBV21-1 corresponds to a pseudogene. The CDR3 DNA reads as TGTGCCAGCAGCAACCGGGGACAGCGAAACTACGAGCAGTACTTC. Residues: CASSNRGQRNYEQYF.